This T cell receptor beta chain was observed in a study of T cells in Graves' hyperthyroidism and ophthalmopathy. General study findings and limits: Most clonotypes expanded in thyroid above 0.001 were likewise present in blood.

From RNA transcripts, TCR beta CDR3 regions were amplified. Primed by the HTBI set, a first-round RT-PCR was run on the TCR CDR3. TCRdb called the multiplex PCR reads again in MiXCR, with one record for every CDR3 protein. The sample contains a few hundred thousand distinct CDR3 sequences, more than 15% of which appear only once. This clonotype has a count of ten or more. Its target is unknown. The germline CDR1 and CDR2 sequences are DFQATT and SNEGSKA (reference sequence). The V end lost 0 bases, the J end lost 6 bases, and 11 bases lay between the germline ends. There are 13 residues in the CDR3. The rearrangement joins TRBV20-1 to TRBJ1-1, with D uncertain. This TCR came from a woman in her thirties or forties with Graves' ophthalmopathy. Sequencing input: blood. In DNA, the CDR3 is TGCAGTGCTAGAGATCTGGGGTGGTCTGAAGCTTTCTTT. As protein: CSARDLGWSEAFF.